This is a list of T cell receptor beta chains from one sample in a study of shared clonotypes between healthy human individuals. Sequencing used immunoSEQ multiplex PCR; TCRdb keeps in-frame clones, though not all of them. The data hold hundreds of thousands of clones, with around 75% observed a single time. The specimen was PBMCs. The receptors stem from a woman between 35 and 50 years old in good health. Some clones in this sample may be carry-over from other donors' samples. Each CDR3 is given with its conserved first and last residue. The order of the fields is D gene, clone size, J gene, V gene, CDR3 DNA, CDR3 protein. D genes are given only for firm matches. Expanded clones are given a class, and other clones once, few, many or no size at all.

NA NA TRBJ2-5 TRBV29-1 TGCAGCGTTTCTAGTCGACAGGCCCCCCAGGAGCAGTACTTC CSVSSRQAPQEQYF
TRBD1 NA TRBJ2-7 TRBV10-2 TGCGCCAGCAGTGAGAAAGGCGGACAGGGGCAATTC CASSEKGGQGQF
NA NA TRBJ2-6 TRBV5-1 TGCGCCAGCGAAGCCTCGCCGGGGGCCAACGTCCTGACTTTC CASEASPGANVLTF
TRBD1 NA TRBJ2-3 TRBV5-1 TGCGCCAGCAGCTTGGGGACAGGGGGCGGCACAGATACGCAGTATTTT CASSLGTGGGTDTQYF
NA NA TRBJ1-1 TRBV9 TGTGCCAGCAGCGTAGGTATTGGGCAGGGAACAACGAACACTGAAGCTTTCTTT CASSVGIGQGTTNTEAFF
NA NA TRBJ1-1 TRBV4-1 TGCGCCAGCAGCCAATGGGCCATGAACACTGAAGCTTTCTTT CASSQWAMNTEAFF
TRBD2 many TRBJ2-7 TRBV4-2 TGTGCCAGCAGCCAAGTGGGAACTAGCGGGATTAGCTACGAGCAGTACTTC CASSQVGTSGISYEQYF
NA NA TRBJ1-2 TRBV19 TGTGCCAGTAGTAAACAGGCAGGGATTAACTATGGCTACACCTTC CASSKQAGINYGYTF
NA NA TRBJ2-2 TRBV19 TGTGCCAGTAGGGACGGCAGCGCGAACACCGGGGAGCTGTTTTTT CASRDGSANTGELFF
NA few TRBJ1-3 TRBV6-1 TGTGCCAGCAGATCCGACACTGGAAACACCATATATTTT CASRSDTGNTIYF
NA few TRBJ2-5 TRBV7-8 TGTGCCAGCAGCTTAGGGATCTACTGGACGGAGACCCAGTACTTC CASSLGIYWTETQYF
TRBD1 NA TRBJ2-7 TRBV5-8 TGTGCCAGCAGCTTGGAAGGGACAGGGGCGACCTACGAGCAGTACTTC CASSLEGTGATYEQYF
NA NA TRBJ1-2 TRBV10-3 TGTGCCATCAGTGAGTCTCGGGCAGTCCCCGGACATGGCTACACCTTC CAISESRAVPGHGYTF
NA NA TRBJ1-2 TRBV18 TGTGCCAGCTCACCACTTCCGGCCAGGGGTGACTATGGCTACACCTTC CASSPLPARGDYGYTF
NA NA TRBJ1-2 TRBV4-1 TGCGCCAGCAGCCGGAAAGTTGCCAGCTATGGCTACACCTTC CASSRKVASYGYTF
TRBD2 NA TRBJ2-1 TRBV18 TGTGCCAGCTCTCGAAACCCGGGGCTAGCGGGAGTTCGGGAGCAGTTCTTC CASSRNPGLAGVREQFF